These T cell receptor beta chains were read from a single sample in a study of cytomegalovirus exposure and HLA in healthy donors. Sequencing was performed with immunoSEQ multiplex PCR; in TCRdb, only in-frame clones are kept and a portion is missing. The repertoire holds fewer than 80,000 clones, with roughly 71% as singletons. What was sequenced was PBMCs. The receptors originated from a man aged 45-65 years in good health and CMV-seropositive. Each CDR3 is given with its conserved first and last residue. Each record gives: D gene, clone size, J gene, V gene, CDR3 protein, CDR3 DNA. A D gene is named only where the DNA matches it firmly. Clone size is given for some rows only: seen once, a few or many times, or a class if the clone is expanded.

NA NA TRBJ1-2 TRBV15 CATSRGGGHEGYGYTF TGTGCCACCAGCAGAGGGGGAGGGCACGAAGGGTATGGCTACACCTTC
TRBD2 NA TRBJ2-3 TRBV5-6 CASSLAGGAEDTQYF TGTGCCAGCAGCTTAGCGGGGGGGGCTGAAGATACGCAGTATTTT
TRBD2 NA TRBJ2-7 TRBV4-1 CASSQRLAGIEQYF TGCGCCAGCAGCCAACGACTAGCGGGAATCGAGCAGTACTTC
TRBD1 few TRBJ2-7 TRBV25-1 CASSGTGSSYEQYF TGTGCCAGCAGTGGGACAGGATCCTCCTACGAGCAGTACTTC
TRBD2 NA TRBJ2-7 TRBV5-1 CASSFYQTGTRGYEQYF TGCGCCAGCAGCTTCTACCAAACTGGGACTAGAGGCTACGAGCAGTACTTC
TRBD1 NA TRBJ1-5 TRBV5-6 CASSLDRGVHQPQHF TGTGCCAGCAGCTTGGACAGGGGGGTACATCAGCCCCAGCATTTT
NA NA TRBJ2-3 TRBV2 CASSQGMTDTQYF TGTGCCAGCAGCCAGGGGATGACAGATACGCAGTATTTT
NA NA TRBJ2-3 TRBV6-5 CASRRTGIADTQYF TGTGCCAGCAGAAGAACAGGGATCGCAGATACGCAGTATTTT
NA NA TRBJ2-3 TRBV4-1 CASSQTRSTDTQYF TGCGCCAGCAGCCAGACCAGGTCCACAGATACGCAGTATTTT
NA once TRBJ1-5 TRBV7-2 CASSSGRGQPQHF TGTGCCAGCAGCTCTGGTAGGGGTCAGCCCCAGCATTTT
TRBD2 once TRBJ2-3 TRBV19 CASSIGTGGLLAGGSSTDTQYF TGTGCCAGTAGTATCGGGACAGGGGGTTTACTAGCGGGAGGGTCAAGCACAGATACGCAGTATTTT
TRBD1 NA TRBJ1-4 TRBV7-8 CASSSGTGREKLFF TGTGCCAGCAGCTCCGGGACAGGGCGTGAAAAACTGTTTTTT
TRBD1 few TRBJ2-7 TRBV19 CATGRQGTYEQYF TGTGCCACAGGTCGACAGGGCACCTACGAGCAGTACTTC